This TCR beta chain was found in a study of beta chain features in type 1 diabetes. General study results and limits: TCRB CDR3 length was moderately but significantly reduced in all four CD4+ subsets of Type 1 diabetes patients. It was among patients, rather than healthy donors, that naive, central memory and Treg TCRB repertoires appeared more similar.

Trimming left V 4 bases short and J 2 bases short, with 13 bases between. There are 16 residues in the CDR3. CDR1 is SGDLS, CDR2 YYNGEE, per germline. What was sequenced were expressed TCRB transcripts, since all of the isolated RNA had been reverse transcribed. Naive, central memory and regulatory T cell samples averaged about 3.3 million immunoSEQ reads each. Profiled with immunoSEQ multiplex PCR; TCRdb holds only in-frame clones, not every one. The sample shows around 690,000 clones, 9.5% to 15% of them seen only once. Only a few counts were recorded for this clone. Its antigen is undetermined. The source of this sequence is a young man with type 1 diabetes. This chain links TRBV9 with TRBJ2-6; D may be TRBD2 (6 bases). Sequencing was performed on naive CD4+ T cells from blood. The CDR3 region is CASSLGGDPGANVLTF. The CDR3 DNA reads as TGTGCCAGCAGCTTAGGAGGGGACCCTGGGGCCAACGTCCTGACTTTC.